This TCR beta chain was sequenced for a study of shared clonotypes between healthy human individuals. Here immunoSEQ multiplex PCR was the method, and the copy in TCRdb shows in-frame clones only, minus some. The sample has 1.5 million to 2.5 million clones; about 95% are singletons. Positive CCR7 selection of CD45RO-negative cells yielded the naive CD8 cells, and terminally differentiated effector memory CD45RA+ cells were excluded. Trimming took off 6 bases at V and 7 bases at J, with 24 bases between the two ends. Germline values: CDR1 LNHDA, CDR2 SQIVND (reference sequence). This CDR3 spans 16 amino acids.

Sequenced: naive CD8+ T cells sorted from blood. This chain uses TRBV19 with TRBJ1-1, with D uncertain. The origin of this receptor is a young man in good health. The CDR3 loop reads CASSPLFGEGSLEAFF. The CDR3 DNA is TGTGCCAGTAGCCCTCTCTTTGGGGAAGGTTCCCTTGAAGCTTTCTTT.